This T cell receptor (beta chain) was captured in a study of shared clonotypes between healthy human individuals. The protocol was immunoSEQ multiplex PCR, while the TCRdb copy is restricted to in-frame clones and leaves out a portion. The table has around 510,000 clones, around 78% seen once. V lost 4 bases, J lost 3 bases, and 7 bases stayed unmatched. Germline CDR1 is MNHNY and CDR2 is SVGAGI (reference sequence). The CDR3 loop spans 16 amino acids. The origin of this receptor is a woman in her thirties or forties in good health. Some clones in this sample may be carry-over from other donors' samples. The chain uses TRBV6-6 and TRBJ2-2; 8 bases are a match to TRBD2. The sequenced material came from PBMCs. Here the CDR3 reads CASSSPPGRDTGELFF. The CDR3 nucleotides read TGTGCCAGCAGTTCTCCCCCCGGGAGGGACACCGGGGAGCTGTTTTTT.